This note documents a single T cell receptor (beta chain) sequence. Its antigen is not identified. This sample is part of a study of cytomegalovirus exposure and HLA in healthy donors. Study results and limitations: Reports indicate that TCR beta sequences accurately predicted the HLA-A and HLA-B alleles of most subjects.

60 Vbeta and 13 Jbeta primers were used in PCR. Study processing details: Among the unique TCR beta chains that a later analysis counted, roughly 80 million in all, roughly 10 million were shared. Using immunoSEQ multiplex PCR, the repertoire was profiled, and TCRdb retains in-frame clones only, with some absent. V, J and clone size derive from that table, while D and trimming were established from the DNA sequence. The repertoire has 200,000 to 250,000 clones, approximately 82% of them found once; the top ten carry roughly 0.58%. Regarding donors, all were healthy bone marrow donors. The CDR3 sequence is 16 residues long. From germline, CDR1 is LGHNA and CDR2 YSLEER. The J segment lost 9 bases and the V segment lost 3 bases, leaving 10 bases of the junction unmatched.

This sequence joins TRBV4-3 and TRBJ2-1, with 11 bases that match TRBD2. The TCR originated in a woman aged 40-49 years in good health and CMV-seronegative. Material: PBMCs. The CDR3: CASSQLVAGGIGEQFF. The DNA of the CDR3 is TGCGCCAGCAGCCAGTTAGTAGCGGGGGGGATCGGTGAGCAGTTCTTC.